This paragraph covers one T cell receptor (beta chain) sequence. CDR1 and CDR2 from the germline V gene are SEHNR and FQNEAQ (reference sequence). The V gene lost 1 base and the J gene lost 7 bases, with 4 bases spanning the gap. The CDR3 consists of 11 residues. The data were obtained in a study of CD8 T cells in Susac syndrome. A quantity of roughly 0.5 to 1 ug RNA underwent reverse transcription using random hexamers. TCRdb redid the calling of the immunoSEQ multiplex PCR reads with MiXCR, one entry per CDR3 protein. The table records roughly 200,000 distinct CDR3 sequences, around 95% of them present only once.

This clonotype was obtained from a human donor with multiple sclerosis. The sequencing sample was made of CD8+ T cells from PBMCs. The chain has TRBV7-9 and TRBJ2-5; D gene unclear. The CDR3 region is CASSLEGTQYF. Here the CDR3 DNA reads TGTGCCAGCAGCTTAGAGGGGACCCAGTACTTC.